The TCR beta chain described here comes from a study of response to subunit inactivated influenza vaccine. V lost 1 base, J lost 5 bases, and 6 bases stayed unmatched. Germline CDR1 reads KGHSH; CDR2 reads LQKENI. The CDR3 runs 15 residues. TCRdb recomputed calls from the RT-PCR reads with MiXCR, one row per CDR3 protein. This table has about 570,000 distinct CDR3 sequences, approximately 10% appearing once. The sample also formed part of further work on T cells expressing NK-cell markers. According to that study: 5'RACE template switching with UMIs generated TCR beta cDNA. Source material for TCR beta repertoires consisted of sorted CD3+CD56+NKG2C+, CD3+CD56+NKG2C- and CD3+CD56-NKG2C+ T cells. Of the CD8+ T cells in roughly 6 donors, roughly 1.0-7.0% belonged to dominant NKG2C+ clonotypes.

This specimen consisted of PBMCs from blood, obtained on the day of vaccination. The chain carries TRBV18 and TRBJ2-5; 8 bases agree with TRBD2. This clonotype was sampled from a man in his fifties who received an inactivated influenza vaccine. This chain's CDR3 is CASSPRVSGGETQYF. CDR3 in DNA: TGTGCCAGCTCACCACGTGTTTCGGGAGGGGAGACCCAGTACTTC.